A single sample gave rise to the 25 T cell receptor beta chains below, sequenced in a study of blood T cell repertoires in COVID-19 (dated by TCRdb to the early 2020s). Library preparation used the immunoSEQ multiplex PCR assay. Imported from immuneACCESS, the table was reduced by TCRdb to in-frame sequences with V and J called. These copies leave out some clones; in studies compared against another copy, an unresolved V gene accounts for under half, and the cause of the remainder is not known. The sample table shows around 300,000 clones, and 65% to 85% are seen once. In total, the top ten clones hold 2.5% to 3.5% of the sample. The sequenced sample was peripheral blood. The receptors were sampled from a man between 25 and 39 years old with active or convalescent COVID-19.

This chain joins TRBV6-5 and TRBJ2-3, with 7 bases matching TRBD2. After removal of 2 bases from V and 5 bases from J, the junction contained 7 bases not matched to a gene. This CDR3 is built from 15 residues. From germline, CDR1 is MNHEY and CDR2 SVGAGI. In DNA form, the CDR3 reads TGTGCCAGCAGTTACGGGGCGGGAGTCCAAGATACGCAGTATTTT. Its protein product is CASSYGAGVQDTQYF.

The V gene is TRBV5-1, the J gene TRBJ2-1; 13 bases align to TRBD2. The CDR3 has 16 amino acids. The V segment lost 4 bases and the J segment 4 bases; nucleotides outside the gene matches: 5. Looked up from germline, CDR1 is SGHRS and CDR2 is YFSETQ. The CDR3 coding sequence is TGCGCCAGCAGCCCAGGGACTAGCGGGACATACAATGAGCAGTTCTTC. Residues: CASSPGTSGTYNEQFF.

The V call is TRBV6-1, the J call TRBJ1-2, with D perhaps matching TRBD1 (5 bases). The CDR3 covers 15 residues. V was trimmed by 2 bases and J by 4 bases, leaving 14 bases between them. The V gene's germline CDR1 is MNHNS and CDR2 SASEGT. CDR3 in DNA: TGTGCCAGCAGTGAAAATATCGGGGGGTCCTATGGCTACACCTTC. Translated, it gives CASSENIGGSYGYTF.

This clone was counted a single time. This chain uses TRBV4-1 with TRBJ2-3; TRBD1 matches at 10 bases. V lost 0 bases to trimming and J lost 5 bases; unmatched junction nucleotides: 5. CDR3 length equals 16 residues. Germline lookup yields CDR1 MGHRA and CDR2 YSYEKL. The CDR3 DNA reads TGCGCCAGCAGCCAAGACGGGACAGGGGCAGAAGATACGCAGTATTTT. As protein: CASSQDGTGAEDTQYF.

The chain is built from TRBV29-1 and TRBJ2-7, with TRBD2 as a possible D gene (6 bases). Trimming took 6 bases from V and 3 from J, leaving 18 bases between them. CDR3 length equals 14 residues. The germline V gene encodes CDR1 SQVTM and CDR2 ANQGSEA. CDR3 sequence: CSVRSGRPNYEQYF. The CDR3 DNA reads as TGCAGCGTACGAAGCGGGCGACCGAACTACGAGCAGTACTTC.

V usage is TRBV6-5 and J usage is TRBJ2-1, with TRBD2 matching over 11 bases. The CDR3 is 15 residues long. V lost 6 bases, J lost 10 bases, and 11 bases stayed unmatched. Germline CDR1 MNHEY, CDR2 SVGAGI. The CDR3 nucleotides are TGTGCCAGCAGCGGTAGCGGGGGGGCCAACAGGGAGCAGTTCTTC. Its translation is CASSGSGGANREQFF.

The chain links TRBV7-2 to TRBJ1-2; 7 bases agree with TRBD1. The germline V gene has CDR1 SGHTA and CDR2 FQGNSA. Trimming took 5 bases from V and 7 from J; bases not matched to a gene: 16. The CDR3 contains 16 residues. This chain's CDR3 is CASSQTTPGQLIGYTF. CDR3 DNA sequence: TGTGCCAGCAGCCAAACCACTCCGGGACAGCTTATTGGCTACACCTTC.

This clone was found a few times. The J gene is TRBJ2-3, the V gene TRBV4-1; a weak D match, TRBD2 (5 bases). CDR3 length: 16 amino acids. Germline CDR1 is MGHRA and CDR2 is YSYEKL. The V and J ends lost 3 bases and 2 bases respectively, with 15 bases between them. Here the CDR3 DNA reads TGCGCCAGCAGCCACTTACCGGGGAAGTTCACAGATACGCAGTATTTT. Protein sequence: CASSHLPGKFTDTQYF.

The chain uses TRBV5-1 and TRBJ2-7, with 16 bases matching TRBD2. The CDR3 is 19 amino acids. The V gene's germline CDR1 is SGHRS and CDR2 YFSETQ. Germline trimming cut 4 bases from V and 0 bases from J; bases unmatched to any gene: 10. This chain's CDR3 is CASSPEGGLAGGSSYEQYF. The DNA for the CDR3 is TGCGCCAGCAGCCCGGAGGGGGGACTAGCGGGAGGGAGCTCCTACGAGCAGTACTTC.

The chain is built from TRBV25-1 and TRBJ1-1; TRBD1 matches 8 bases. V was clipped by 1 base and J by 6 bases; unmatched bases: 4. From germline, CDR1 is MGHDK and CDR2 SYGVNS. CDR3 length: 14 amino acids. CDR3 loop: CASSEWTGRAEAFF. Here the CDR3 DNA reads TGTGCCAGCAGTGAATGGACAGGGCGGGCTGAAGCTTTCTTT. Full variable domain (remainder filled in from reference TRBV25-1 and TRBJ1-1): EADIYQTPRYLVIGTGKKITLECSQTMGHDKMYWYQQDPGMELHLIHYSYGVNSTEKGDLSSESTVSRIRTEHFPLTLESARPSHTSQYLCASSEWTGRAEAFFGQGTRLTVV.

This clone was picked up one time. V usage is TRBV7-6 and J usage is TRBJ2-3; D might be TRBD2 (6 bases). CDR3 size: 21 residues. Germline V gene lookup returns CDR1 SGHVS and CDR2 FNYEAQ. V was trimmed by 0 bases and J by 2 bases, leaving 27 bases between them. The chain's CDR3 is CASSLAIAEAYPSKYTDTQYF. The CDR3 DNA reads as TGTGCCAGCAGCTTAGCTATAGCGGAAGCATACCCATCTAAATACACAGATACGCAGTATTTT.

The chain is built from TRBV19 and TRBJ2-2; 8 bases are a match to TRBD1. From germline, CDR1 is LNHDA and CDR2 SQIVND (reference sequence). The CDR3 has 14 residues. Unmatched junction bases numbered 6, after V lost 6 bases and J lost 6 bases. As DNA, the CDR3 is TGTGCCAGTAGCCGGGACAGGATCGCCGGGGAGCTGTTTTTT. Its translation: CASSRDRIAGELFF.

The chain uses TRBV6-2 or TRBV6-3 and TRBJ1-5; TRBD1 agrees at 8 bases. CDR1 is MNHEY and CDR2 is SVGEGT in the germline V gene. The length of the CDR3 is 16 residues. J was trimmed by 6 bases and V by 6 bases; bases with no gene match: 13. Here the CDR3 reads CASSLIDRGIVQPQHF. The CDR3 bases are TGTGCCAGCAGCCTTATTGACAGGGGAATTGTTCAGCCCCAGCATTTT.

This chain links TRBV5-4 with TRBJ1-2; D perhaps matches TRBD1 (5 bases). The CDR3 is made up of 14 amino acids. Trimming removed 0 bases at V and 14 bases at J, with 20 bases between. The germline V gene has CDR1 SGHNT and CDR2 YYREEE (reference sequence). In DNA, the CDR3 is TGTGCCAGCAGCTTGGCAGGGACTGCTGTAATTAATACCTTC. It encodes CASSLAGTAVINTF.

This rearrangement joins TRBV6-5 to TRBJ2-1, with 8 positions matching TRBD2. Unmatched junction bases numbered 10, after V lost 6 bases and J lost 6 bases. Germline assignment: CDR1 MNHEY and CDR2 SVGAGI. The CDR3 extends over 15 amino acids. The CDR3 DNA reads TGTGCCAGCAGAGGAAGCGGGGGCAGGAGCAATGAGCAGTTCTTC. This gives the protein CASRGSGGRSNEQFF.

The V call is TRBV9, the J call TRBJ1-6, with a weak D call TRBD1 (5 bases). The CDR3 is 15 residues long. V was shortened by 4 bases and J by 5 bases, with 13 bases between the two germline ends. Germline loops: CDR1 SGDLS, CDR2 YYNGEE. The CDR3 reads CASSTPGLNNSPLHF. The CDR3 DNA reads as TGTGCCAGCAGCACTCCGGGACTGAATAATTCACCCCTCCACTTT.

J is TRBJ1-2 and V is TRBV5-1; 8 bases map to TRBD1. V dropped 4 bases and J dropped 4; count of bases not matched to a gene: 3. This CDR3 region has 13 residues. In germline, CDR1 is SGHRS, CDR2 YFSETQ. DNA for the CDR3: TGCGCCAGCAGCCCCACAGGGGGCTATGGCTACACCTTC. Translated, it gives CASSPTGGYGYTF.

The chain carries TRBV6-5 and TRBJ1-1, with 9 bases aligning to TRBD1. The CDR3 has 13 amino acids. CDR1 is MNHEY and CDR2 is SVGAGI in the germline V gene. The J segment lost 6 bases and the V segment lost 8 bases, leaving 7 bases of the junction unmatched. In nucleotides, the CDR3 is TGTGCCAGCGGGGACAGGGTGGAGGCTGAAGCTTTCTTT. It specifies CASGDRVEAEAFF.

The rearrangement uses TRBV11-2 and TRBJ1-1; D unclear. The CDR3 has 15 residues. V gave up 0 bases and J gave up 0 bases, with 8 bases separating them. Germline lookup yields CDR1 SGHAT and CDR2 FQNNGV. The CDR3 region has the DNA TGTGCCAGCAGCTTAGATGCGGGCTTGAACACTGAAGCTTTCTTT. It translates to CASSLDAGLNTEAFF.

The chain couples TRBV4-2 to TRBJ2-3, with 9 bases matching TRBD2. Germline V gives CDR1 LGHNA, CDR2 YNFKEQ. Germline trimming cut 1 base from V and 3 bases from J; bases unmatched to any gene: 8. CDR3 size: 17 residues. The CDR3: CASSQVQAGGQTDTQYF. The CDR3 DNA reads TGTGCCAGCAGCCAAGTCCAGGCGGGGGGGCAAACAGATACGCAGTATTTT.

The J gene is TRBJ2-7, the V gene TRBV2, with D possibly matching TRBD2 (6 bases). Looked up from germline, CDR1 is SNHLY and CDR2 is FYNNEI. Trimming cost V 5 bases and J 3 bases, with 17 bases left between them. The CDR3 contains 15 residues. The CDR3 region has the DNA TGTGCCAGCAGTACACCCGGGAGACCGGACTACGAGCAGTACTTC. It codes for CASSTPGRPDYEQYF.

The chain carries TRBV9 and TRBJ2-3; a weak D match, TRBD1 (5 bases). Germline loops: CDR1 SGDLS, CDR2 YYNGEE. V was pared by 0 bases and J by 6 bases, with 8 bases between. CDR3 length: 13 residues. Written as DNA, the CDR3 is TGTGCCAGCAGCGTAGAGGGGTGGGATACGCAGTATTTT. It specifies CASSVEGWDTQYF.

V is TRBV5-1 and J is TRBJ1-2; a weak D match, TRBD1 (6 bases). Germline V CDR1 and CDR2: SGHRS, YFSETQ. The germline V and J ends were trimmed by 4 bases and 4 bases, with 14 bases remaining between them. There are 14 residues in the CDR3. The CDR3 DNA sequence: TGCGCCAGCAGCCTAGGACAGATTACCTATGGCTACACCTTC. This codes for CASSLGQITYGYTF.

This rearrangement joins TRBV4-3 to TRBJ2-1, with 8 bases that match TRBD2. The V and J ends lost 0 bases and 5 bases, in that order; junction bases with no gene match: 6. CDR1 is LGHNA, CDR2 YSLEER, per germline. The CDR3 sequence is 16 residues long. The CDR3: CASSQDLLAGDNEQFF. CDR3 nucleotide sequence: TGCGCCAGCAGCCAAGATCTGCTAGCGGGCGACAATGAGCAGTTCTTC.

CDR3 DNA sequence: TGCGCCAGCAGCCAAGGCCCGATAGTAAGCTCCTATAATTCACCCCTCCACTTT. It codes for CASSQGPIVSSYNSPLHF. The gene calls are TRBV4-3 and TRBJ1-6; D gene unclear. Germline V gene data show CDR1 as LGHNA and CDR2 as YSLEER. This CDR3 region has 18 residues. Trimming pared 1 base from V and 0 bases from J, leaving 13 bases between.